These 5 T cell receptor beta chains came from one sample sequenced in a study of cytomegalovirus exposure and HLA in healthy donors. Both 60 Vbeta primers and 13 Jbeta primers went into the PCR. Only in-frame clones appear in the TCRdb table, and some are missing; sequencing was by immunoSEQ multiplex PCR. The sample lists some 70,000 clones, almost 85% occurring once. The sequencing input was PBMCs. All receptors come from a man between 18 and 29 years old in good health and CMV-seronegative.

The V call is TRBV7-3, the J call TRBJ1-5, with 7 bases identical to TRBD1. In germline, CDR1 is SGHTA, CDR2 FQGTGA. The CDR3 loop spans 17 amino acids. V shed 0 bases, J shed 4 bases, and the junction held 9 bases outside the gene matches. The CDR3 DNA reads as TGTGCCAGCAGCTTAACGCAAACAGGGGAAGGAAATCAGCCCCAGCATTTT. Translation gives CASSLTQTGEGNQPQHF. The full variable domain, with the rest looked up from reference TRBV7-3 and TRBJ1-5, is GAGVSQTPSNKVTEKGKYVELRCDPISGHTALYWYRQSLGQGPEFLIYFQGTGAADDSGLPNDRFFAVRPEGSVSTLKIQRTERGDSAVYLCASSLTQTGEGNQPQHFGDGTRLSIL.

The rearrangement uses TRBV9 and TRBJ1-1; 7 bases line up with TRBD1. There are 14 residues in the CDR3. The germline CDR1 and CDR2 sequences are SGDLS and YYNGEE. The V segment lost 3 bases and the J segment 4 bases; nucleotides outside the gene matches: 6. In nucleotides, the CDR3 is TGTGCCAGCAGCGAGACAGGGTGGACCACTGAAGCTTTCTTT. Translating it yields CASSETGWTTEAFF.

This clone has just a few counts. V usage is TRBV19 and J usage is TRBJ1-1; tentative D call: TRBD1 (5 bases). Trimming pared 7 bases from V and 8 bases from J, leaving 11 bases between. Germline CDR1 reads LNHDA; CDR2 reads SQIVND (reference sequence). CDR3 size: 11 residues. As DNA, the CDR3 is TGTGCCAGTACCCTCCAGGGAGAAGCTTTCTTT. Translating it yields CASTLQGEAFF.

This clone was counted a few times. The chain is built from TRBV4-3 and TRBJ2-6, with D possibly matching TRBD2 (6 bases). The CDR3 covers 16 residues. Trimming removed 0 bases at V and 3 bases at J, with 9 bases between. CDR1 and CDR2 from the germline V gene are LGHNA and YSLEER. The CDR3 sequence is CASSQEEGSGANVLTF. The CDR3 nucleotides are TGCGCCAGCAGCCAAGAGGAGGGTAGTGGGGCCAACGTCCTGACTTTC.

On this clone itself: At the DNA level, this CDR3 is encoded by other sequences in the same sample as well. V usage is TRBV9 and J usage is TRBJ1-1, with D tentatively TRBD1 (6 bases). Trimming stripped 3 bases from V and 0 bases from J, with 9 bases between. Per germline, CDR1 SGDLS and CDR2 YYNGEE. This CDR3 contains 14 residues. In DNA form, the CDR3 reads TGTGCCAGCAGCGCGGGACACCTGAACACTGAAGCTTTCTTT. Translating it yields CASSAGHLNTEAFF.